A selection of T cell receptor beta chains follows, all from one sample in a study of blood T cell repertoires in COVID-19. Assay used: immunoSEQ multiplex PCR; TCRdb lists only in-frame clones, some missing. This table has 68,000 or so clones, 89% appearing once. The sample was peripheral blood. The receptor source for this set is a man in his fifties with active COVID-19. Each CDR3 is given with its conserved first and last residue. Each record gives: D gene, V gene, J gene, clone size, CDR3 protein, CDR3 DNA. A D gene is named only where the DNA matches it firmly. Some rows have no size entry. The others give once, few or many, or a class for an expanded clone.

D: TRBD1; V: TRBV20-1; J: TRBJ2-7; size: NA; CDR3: CSGQGAHEQYF; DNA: TGCAGTGGACAGGGAGCCCACGAGCAGTACTTC
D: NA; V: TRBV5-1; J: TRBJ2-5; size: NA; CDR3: CASSPRDTQETQYF; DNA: TGCGCCAGCAGCCCTAGGGACACTCAAGAGACCCAGTACTTC
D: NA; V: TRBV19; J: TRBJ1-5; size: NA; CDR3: CASSRRDQPQHF; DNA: TGTGCCAGTAGTAGGAGGGATCAGCCCCAGCATTTT
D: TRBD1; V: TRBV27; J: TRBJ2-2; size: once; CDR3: CASSLRARGQGTGELFF; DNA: TGTGCCAGCAGTCTAAGAGCCAGGGGGCAGGGCACCGGGGAGCTGTTTTTT
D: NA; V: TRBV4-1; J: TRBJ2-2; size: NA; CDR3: CASSQVPSRDTGELFF; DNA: TGCGCCAGCAGCCAAGTCCCCTCGCGGGACACCGGGGAGCTGTTTTTT
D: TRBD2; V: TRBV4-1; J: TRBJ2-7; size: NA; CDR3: CASSQVASGGPREQYF; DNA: TGCGCCAGCAGCCAAGTGGCTAGCGGGGGACCGAGGGAGCAGTACTTC
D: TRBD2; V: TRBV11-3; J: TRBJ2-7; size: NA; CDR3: CASSFAGGPTSEQYF; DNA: TGTGCCAGCAGCTTCGCGGGGGGTCCGACTAGCGAGCAGTACTTC
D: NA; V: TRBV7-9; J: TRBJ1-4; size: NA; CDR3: CASSPGQLNEKLFF; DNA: TGTGCCAGCAGCCCCGGACAGTTGAACGAAAAACTGTTTTTT
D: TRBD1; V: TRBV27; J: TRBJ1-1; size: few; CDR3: CASSLRDRGNTEAFF; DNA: TGTGCCAGCAGTCTAAGGGACAGGGGGAACACTGAAGCTTTCTTT
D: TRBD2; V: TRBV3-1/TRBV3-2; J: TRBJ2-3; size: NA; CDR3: CASSQLLAGYGDTQYF; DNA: TGTGCCAGCAGCCAATTACTAGCGGGGTATGGGGATACGCAGTATTTT
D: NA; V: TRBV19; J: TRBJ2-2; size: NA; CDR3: CASSLTRFVRNTGELFF; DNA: TGTGCCAGTAGCCTAACTAGGTTTGTGCGAAACACCGGGGAGCTGTTTTTT
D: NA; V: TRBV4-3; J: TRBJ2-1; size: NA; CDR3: CASSQDFTRNEQFF; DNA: TGCGCCAGCAGCCAAGATTTTACGCGCAATGAGCAGTTCTTC
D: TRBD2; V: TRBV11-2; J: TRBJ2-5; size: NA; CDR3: CASSLDYFGGGHQETQYF; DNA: TGTGCCAGCAGCTTAGATTATTTTGGCGGGGGGCACCAAGAGACCCAGTACTTC
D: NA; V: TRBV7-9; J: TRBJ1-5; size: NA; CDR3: CASSRGPLQNQPQHF; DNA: TGTGCCAGCAGCCGGGGTCCTCTGCAAAATCAGCCCCAGCATTTT
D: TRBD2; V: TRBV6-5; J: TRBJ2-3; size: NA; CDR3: CASSLLANERDTQYF; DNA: TGTGCCAGCAGCCTACTAGCGAACGAGAGAGATACGCAGTATTTT